This TCR beta chain was observed in a study of T cell repertoires in cytomegalovirus infection. Study outcomes and limitations: Clonotypes of TCR beta that were HLA-C-restricted and CMV-specific dominated the ex vivo response.

The CDR3 has 15 amino acids. The germline V and J ends were trimmed by 10 bases and 4 bases, with 22 bases remaining between them. The germline V gene encodes CDR1 MGHRA and CDR2 YSYEKL. This clonotype was seen more than once but under ten times. Its antigen is still unknown. One entry per CDR3 protein, called by TCRdb with MiXCR from the reads. The data hold about 340,000 distinct CDR3 sequences, with 25% to 30% observed a single time. The sequence was collected from a human donor in good health (CMV status not recorded). Some clones in this sample may be carry-over from other donors' samples. Sample: cultured PBMCs, taken from culture after CMV antigen stimulation. The chain employs TRBV4-1 and TRBJ1-1; the D gene is possibly TRBD1 (5 bases). DNA for the CDR3: TGCGCCACCCGCCGTGATGGTCAGGGCGCCACTGAAGCTTTCTTT. Translated: CATRRDGQGATEAFF.